This T cell receptor (beta chain) was captured by sequencing in a study of T cells in Graves' hyperthyroidism and ophthalmopathy. Amplification of TCR beta CDR3 regions used RNA as the template. First-round RT-PCR targeting the TCR CDR3 was performed with the HTBI primer set. Each CDR3 protein gets one entry after TCRdb re-called the multiplex PCR reads with MiXCR. The table includes about 600,000 distinct CDR3 sequences, around 15% detected once. V shed 3 bases, J shed 9 bases, and the junction held 8 bases outside the gene matches. The V gene's germline CDR1 is LNHDA and CDR2 SQIVND (reference sequence). This CDR3 is 16 amino acids long.

Material for sequencing was blood. The rearrangement joins TRBV19 to TRBJ2-2, with 12 bases lining up with TRBD2. This clonotype was sampled from a woman aged 40 to 55 with Graves' ophthalmopathy. The CDR3 spells CASSMTTSGSLRELFF. Here the CDR3 DNA reads TGTGCCAGTAGTATGACGACTAGCGGGAGCTTGAGGGAGCTGTTTTTT. Full variable domain (rest looked up from reference TRBV19 and TRBJ2-2): DGGITQSPKYLFRKEGQNVTLSCEQNLNHDAMYWYRQDPGQGLRLIYYSQIVNDFQKGDIAEGYSVSREKKESFPLTVTSAQKNPTAFYLCASSMTTSGSLRELFFGEGSRLTVL.